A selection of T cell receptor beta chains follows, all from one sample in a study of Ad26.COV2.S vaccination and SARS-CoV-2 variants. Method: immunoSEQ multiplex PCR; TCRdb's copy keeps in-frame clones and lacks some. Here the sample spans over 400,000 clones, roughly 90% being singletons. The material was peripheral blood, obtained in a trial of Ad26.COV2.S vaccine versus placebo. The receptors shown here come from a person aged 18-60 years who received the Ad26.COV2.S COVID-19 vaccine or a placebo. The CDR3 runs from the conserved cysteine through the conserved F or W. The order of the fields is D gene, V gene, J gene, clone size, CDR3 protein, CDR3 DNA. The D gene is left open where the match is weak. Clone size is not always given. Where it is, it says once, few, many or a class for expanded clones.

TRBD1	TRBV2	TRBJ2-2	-	CASSPGQGTGELFF	TGTGCCAGCAGTCCGGGACAGGGAACCGGGGAGCTGTTTTTT
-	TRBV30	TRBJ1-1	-	CAWISVGNTEAFF	TGTGCCTGGATATCTGTGGGGAACACTGAAGCTTTCTTT
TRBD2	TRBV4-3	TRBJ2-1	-	CASSPGLAGGNEQFF	TGCGCCAGCAGCCCGGGACTAGCGGGGGGCAATGAGCAGTTCTTC
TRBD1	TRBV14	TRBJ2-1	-	CASSLLTGFNEQFF	TGTGCCAGCAGCCTACTGACAGGGTTCAATGAGCAGTTCTTC
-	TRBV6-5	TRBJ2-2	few	CASSLGPNTGELFF	TGTGCCAGCAGTCTGGGACCAAACACCGGGGAGCTGTTTTTT
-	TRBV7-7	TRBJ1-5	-	CASSDSPNQPQHF	TGTGCTAGCAGCGACAGCCCGAATCAGCCCCAGCATTTT
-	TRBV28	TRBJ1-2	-	CASSSPTGQQFYGYTF	TGTGCCAGCAGTTCGCCCACCGGACAGCAGTTCTATGGCTACACCTTC
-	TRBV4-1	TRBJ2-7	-	CASSRPGRTYEQYF	TGCGCCAGCAGTCGCCCAGGGAGAACCTACGAGCAGTACTTC
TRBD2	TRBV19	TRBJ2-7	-	CASSGLAGSSYEQYF	TGTGCCAGCTCGGGACTAGCGGGGAGCTCCTACGAGCAGTACTTC
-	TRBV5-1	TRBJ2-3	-	CASSSSSGDTQYF	TGCGCCAGCAGCTCCTCGAGTGGGGATACGCAGTATTTT
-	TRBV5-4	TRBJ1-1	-	CASSLGYRVMNTEAFF	TGTGCCAGCAGCTTGGGCTACAGGGTGATGAACACTGAAGCTTTCTTT
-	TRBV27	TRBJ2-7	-	CASSYCGSCEQYF	TGTGCCAGCAGTTATTGTGGGAGTTGCGAGCAGTACTTC
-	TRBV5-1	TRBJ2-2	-	CASSLDGAGGELFF	TGCGCCAGCAGCTTGGATGGGGCGGGCGGGGAGCTGTTTTTT
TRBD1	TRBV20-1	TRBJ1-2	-	CSASMDRGYGYTF	TGCAGTGCTAGTATGGACAGGGGTTATGGCTACACCTTC
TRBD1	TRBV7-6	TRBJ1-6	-	CASSAGQGANSPLHF	TGTGCCAGCAGCGCCGGACAGGGGGCCAATTCACCCCTCCACTTT
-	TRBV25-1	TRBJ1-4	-	CASSELWPGSTNEKLFF	TGTGCCAGCAGTGAATTGTGGCCGGGGTCAACTAATGAAAAACTGTTTTTT
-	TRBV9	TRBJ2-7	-	CASSADTNEQYF	TGTGCCAGCAGCGCCGACACAAACGAGCAGTACTTC
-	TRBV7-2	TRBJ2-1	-	CASIQTGNNEQFF	TGTGCCAGCATCCAGACGGGTAACAATGAGCAGTTCTTC
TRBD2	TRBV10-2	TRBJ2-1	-	CASSDVWLAGDRSYNEQFF	TGCGCCAGCAGTGACGTGTGGCTAGCGGGGGACCGCTCCTACAATGAGCAGTTCTTC
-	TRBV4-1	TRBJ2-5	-	CASSQPQTGHYWTQYF	TGCGCCAGCAGCCAACCACAAACAGGTCACTATTGGACCCAGTACTTC
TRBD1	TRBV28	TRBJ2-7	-	CASGCPDRTSSYEQYF	TGTGCCAGCGGTTGCCCGGACAGGACGAGCTCCTACGAGCAGTACTTC
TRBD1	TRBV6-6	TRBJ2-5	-	CASTDRVLETQYF	TGTGCCAGCACCGACAGGGTTTTAGAGACCCAGTACTTC
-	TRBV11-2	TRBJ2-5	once	CASSLYLASSGTQYF	TGTGCCAGCAGCTTATATCTAGCAAGTTCGGGGACCCAGTACTTC
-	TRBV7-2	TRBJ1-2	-	CASSTYRDYGYTF	TGTGCCAGCAGCACCTACAGGGACTATGGCTACACCTTC
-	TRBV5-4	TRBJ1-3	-	CASSIVPSGNTIYF	TGTGCCAGCAGCATCGTCCCCTCTGGAAACACCATATATTTT
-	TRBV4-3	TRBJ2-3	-	CASSHRGRDTQYF	TGCGCCAGCAGCCACAGGGGCAGAGATACGCAGTATTTT
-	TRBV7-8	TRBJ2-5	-	CASSFGFQETQYF	TGTGCCAGCAGCTTCGGCTTTCAAGAGACCCAGTACTTC
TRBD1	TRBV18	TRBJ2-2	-	CASSQIPGGNTGELFF	TGTGCCAGCTCACAAATCCCAGGGGGGAACACCGGGGAGCTGTTTTTT
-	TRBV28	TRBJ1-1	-	CASSSADRRGAFF	TGTGCCAGCAGTAGCGCAGACCGGAGGGGAGCTTTCTTT
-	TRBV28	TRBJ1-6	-	CASSLSGNSYNSPLHF	TGTGCCAGCAGTTTATCGGGAAACTCCTATAATTCACCCCTCCACTTT
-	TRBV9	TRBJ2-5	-	CASSGRGGKETQYF	TGTGCCAGCAGCGGGAGGGGCGGGAAAGAGACCCAGTACTTC